This TCR beta chain originates from a study of CD8+CD57+ T cells in acquired aplastic anemia. Study-level information: In CD4+ cells, healthy donors produced an average of about 11 million reads.

The CDR3 consists of 15 residues. V lost 0 bases, J lost 3 bases, and 12 bases lay in between. Germline V gene lookup returns CDR1 MGHRA and CDR2 YSYEKL. This clonotype was recorded many times. Both TCR beta VDJ combination and CDR3 sequence profiling were carried out. Genomic DNA was the template for this profiling. TCRdb re-analysed the reads in MiXCR, keeping a single row per CDR3 protein. The sample consists of approximately 170,000 distinct CDR3 sequences, approximately 60% of them appearing once. Sequencing used sorted CD4+, CD8+, or CD8+CD57+ T cells (not recorded which) from PBMCs. This sequence joins TRBV4-1 and TRBJ2-7, with a weak D call TRBD2 (5 bases). The origin of this receptor is a human donor in good health. The CDR3 loop is CASSQDERGLYEQYF. CDR3 DNA sequence: TGCGCCAGCAGCCAAGATGAGAGAGGGCTCTACGAGCAGTACTTC.